A selection of T cell receptor beta chains follows, all from one sample in a study of Graves' ophthalmopathy and Graves' hyperthyroidism. MiXCR was run by TCRdb on the multiplex PCR reads, yielding one entry per CDR3 protein. The sample shows over a million distinct CDR3 sequences, less than 45% of them seen only once. The specimen was peripheral blood or thyroid tissue (not recorded which). The receptors were sampled from an adult man with Graves' hyperthyroidism. Each CDR3 is given without its conserved first and last residue. Each record gives: J gene, V gene, CDR3 protein.

j_gene: TRBJ1-2
v_gene: TRBV25-1
CDR3aa: TSRDQGRAYGYT

j_gene: TRBJ2-2
v_gene: TRBV29-1
CDR3aa: SVDTGELF

j_gene: TRBJ1-1
v_gene: TRBV9
CDR3aa: ASSQGFGGTSVAF

j_gene: TRBJ1-4
v_gene: TRBV4-3
CDR3aa: ASSQSFATNEKLF

j_gene: TRBJ1-1
v_gene: TRBV10-3
CDR3aa: AISDRALTEAF

j_gene: TRBJ2-7
v_gene: TRBV9
CDR3aa: ASSDGTLISYEQY

j_gene: TRBJ2-5
v_gene: TRBV25-1
CDR3aa: ASSVLGVQETQY

j_gene: TRBJ2-7
v_gene: TRBV20-1
CDR3aa: SAIPGTNAYEQY

j_gene: TRBJ2-5
v_gene: TRBV11-2
CDR3aa: ASSFPPKETQY

j_gene: TRBJ2-7
v_gene: TRBV6-1
CDR3aa: ASRRTSGYEQY

j_gene: TRBJ1-5
v_gene: TRBV29-1
CDR3aa: SVGVGQAQH

j_gene: TRBJ1-2
v_gene: TRBV29-1
CDR3aa: SVGWITGSLPSSYTQQGAGGYT

j_gene: TRBJ1-1
v_gene: TRBV29-1
CDR3aa: SVVGGAAKAF

j_gene: TRBJ2-2
v_gene: TRBV6-6
CDR3aa: ASSRPGGGGSGELF

j_gene: TRBJ1-5
v_gene: TRBV12-3/TRBV12-4
CDR3aa: ASSFNRDQPQH

j_gene: TRBJ2-7
v_gene: TRBV15
CDR3aa: ATSRGGQGYYEQY

j_gene: TRBJ1-1
v_gene: TRBV7-2
CDR3aa: ASSSGRRVNTEAF

j_gene: TRBJ1-1
v_gene: TRBV7-9
CDR3aa: ASSPPGRGRNTEAF

j_gene: TRBJ2-5
v_gene: TRBV7-9
CDR3aa: ASSPPRTRGRQETQY

j_gene: TRBJ2-7
v_gene: TRBV12-3/TRBV12-4
CDR3aa: ASTWRDGVIH

j_gene: TRBJ2-5
v_gene: TRBV7-8
CDR3aa: ASSPPPMTQY

j_gene: TRBJ2-7
v_gene: TRBV28
CDR3aa: ASSGSDRDEEQY

j_gene: TRBJ2-3
v_gene: TRBV20-1
CDR3aa: SASGLASTDTQY

j_gene: TRBJ1-5
v_gene: TRBV19
CDR3aa: ASSITDRGPNQPQH

j_gene: TRBJ1-6
v_gene: TRBV2
CDR3aa: ASSPSAYNSPLH

j_gene: TRBJ1-2
v_gene: TRBV7-2
CDR3aa: ASTLGGVKLGYT

j_gene: TRBJ1-6
v_gene: TRBV12-3/TRBV12-4
CDR3aa: ASRPTPGSPLH

j_gene: TRBJ1-5
v_gene: TRBV7-8
CDR3aa: ASSLGLAQETRQPQH

j_gene: TRBJ1-1
v_gene: TRBV6-6
CDR3aa: ASSEVLGQGRAEAF

j_gene: TRBJ1-1
v_gene: TRBV6-5
CDR3aa: ASSYLQGNTEAF

j_gene: TRBJ2-2
v_gene: TRBV14
CDR3aa: ASSQGTQTNTGELF

j_gene: TRBJ2-2
v_gene: TRBV4-3
CDR3aa: ASSQGGAGTLF

j_gene: TRBJ2-5
v_gene: TRBV27
CDR3aa: ASSLRGDETQY

j_gene: TRBJ1-5
v_gene: TRBV12-3/TRBV12-4
CDR3aa: ASSLRSLSGQPQH

j_gene: TRBJ1-2
v_gene: TRBV12-3/TRBV12-4
CDR3aa: ASSEGDTSPDGYT

j_gene: TRBJ1-5
v_gene: TRBV6-2/TRBV6-3
CDR3aa: ASSSGPRKPQH

j_gene: TRBJ1-3
v_gene: TRBV30
CDR3aa: AWRGVSWGNTIY

j_gene: TRBJ2-5
v_gene: TRBV9
CDR3aa: ASSSRQGSGRGTQY

j_gene: TRBJ2-7
v_gene: TRBV19
CDR3aa: ASSIHGSNEQY

j_gene: TRBJ1-1
v_gene: TRBV9
CDR3aa: ASSVGGQNTEAF

j_gene: TRBJ1-1
v_gene: TRBV14
CDR3aa: ASSQGFRGRTEAF

j_gene: TRBJ2-2
v_gene: TRBV29-1
CDR3aa: SVDVRANTGELF